The clone carrying this TCR beta chain showed up just a few times. This sample is part of a study of cytomegalovirus exposure and HLA in healthy donors. Trimming removed 0 bases at V and 6 bases at J, with 11 bases between. This CDR3 has 14 residues. Germline-derived CDR1 and CDR2 are MNHEY and SVGAGI. It was with 60 Vbeta and 13 Jbeta primers that the PCR ran. Sequencing was performed with immunoSEQ multiplex PCR; in TCRdb, only in-frame clones are kept and a portion is missing. The sample records 60,000 to 70,000 clones, approximately 80% being singletons. The material sequenced was PBMCs. This chain joins TRBV6-5 and TRBJ1-2; maybe TRBD1 (6 bases). The TCR originated in a man aged 18 to 30 in good health and CMV-seropositive. The CDR3, as DNA: TGTGCCAGCAGTTACTCGAGACAGGCAAATGGCTACACCTTC. Amino acid sequence: CASSYSRQANGYTF.